This T cell receptor (beta chain) was found in a study of T cells after yellow fever vaccination. Turning to the study itself: Where fractions had low cell numbers, libraries were prepared from them with the SMART-Seq v4 Ultra Low Input RNA kit. Overall study findings and caveats: A large majority of primary-vaccination clones showed up again after the booster (about 97% CD4, around 90% CD8). The secondary response was weaker, and its peak arrived faster, on day 5 versus 15.

Points on this clonotype: Its antigen is still unknown.

In making TCR cDNA, 5'RACE template switching added a universal primer site and UMIs to it. MiXCR, applied by TCRdb to the 5' RACE reads, yields one record per CDR3 protein. The sample consists of 150,000 to 200,000 distinct CDR3 sequences, about 10% of them appearing once. The CDR3 contains 13 residues. J lost 5 bases, V lost 5 bases, and 7 bases had no gene match. CDR1 is SGHNT and CDR2 is YYREEE in the germline V gene (reference sequence). The specimen was CD8+ T cells sorted from PBMCs, collected 15 days after the yellow fever booster vaccination. V gene TRBV5-4 combines with J gene TRBJ2-7, with 7 bases that match TRBD1. The source is a man aged 18 to 30 who received the YFV17D yellow fever vaccine. The CDR3 is CASRRQGAHEQYF. The CDR3 DNA reads as TGTGCCAGCAGGCGACAGGGAGCCCACGAGCAGTACTTC.